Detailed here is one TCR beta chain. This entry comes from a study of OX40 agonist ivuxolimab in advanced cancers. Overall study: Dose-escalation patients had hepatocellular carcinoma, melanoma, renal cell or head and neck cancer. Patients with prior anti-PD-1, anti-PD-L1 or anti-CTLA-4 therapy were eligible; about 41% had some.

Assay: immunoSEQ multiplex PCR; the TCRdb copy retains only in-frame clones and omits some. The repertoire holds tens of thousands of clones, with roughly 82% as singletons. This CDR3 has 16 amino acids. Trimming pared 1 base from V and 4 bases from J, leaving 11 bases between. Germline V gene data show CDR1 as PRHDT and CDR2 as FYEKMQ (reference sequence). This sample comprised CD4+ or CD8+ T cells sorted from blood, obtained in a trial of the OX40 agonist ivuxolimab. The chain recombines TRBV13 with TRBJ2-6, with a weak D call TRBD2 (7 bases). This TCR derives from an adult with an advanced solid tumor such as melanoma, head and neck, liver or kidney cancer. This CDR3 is CASSLEGEGGANVLTF. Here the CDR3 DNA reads TGTGCCAGCAGCTTAGAGGGGGAGGGCGGGGCCAACGTCCTGACTTTC. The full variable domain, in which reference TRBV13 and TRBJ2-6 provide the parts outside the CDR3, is AAGVIQSPRHLIKEKRETATLKCYPIPRHDTVYWYQQGPGQDPQFLISFYEKMQSDKGSIPDRFSAQQFSDYHSELNMSSLELGDSALYFCASSLEGEGGANVLTFGAGSRLTVL.